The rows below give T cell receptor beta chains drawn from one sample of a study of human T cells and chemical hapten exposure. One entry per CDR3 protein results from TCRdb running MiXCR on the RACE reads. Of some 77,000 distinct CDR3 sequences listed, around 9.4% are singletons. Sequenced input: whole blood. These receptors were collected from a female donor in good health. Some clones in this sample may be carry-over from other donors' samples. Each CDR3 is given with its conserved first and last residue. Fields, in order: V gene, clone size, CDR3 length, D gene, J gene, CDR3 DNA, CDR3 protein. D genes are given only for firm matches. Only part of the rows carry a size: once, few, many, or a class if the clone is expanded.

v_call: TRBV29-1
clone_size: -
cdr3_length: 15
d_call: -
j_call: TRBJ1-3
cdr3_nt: TGCAGCGCCAACGGCATGGAGAGCTCTGGAAACACCATATATTTT
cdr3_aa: CSANGMESSGNTIYF

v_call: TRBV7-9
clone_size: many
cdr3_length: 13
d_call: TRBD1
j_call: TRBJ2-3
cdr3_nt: TGTGCCAGCAGCGACGGGACAGCAGATACGCAGTATTTT
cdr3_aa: CASSDGTADTQYF

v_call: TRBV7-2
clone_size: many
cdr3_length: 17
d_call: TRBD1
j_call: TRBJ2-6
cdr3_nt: TGTGCCAGCAGTTATAACACAGGGGGAGTCGGGGCCAACGTCCTGACTTTC
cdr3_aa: CASSYNTGGVGANVLTF

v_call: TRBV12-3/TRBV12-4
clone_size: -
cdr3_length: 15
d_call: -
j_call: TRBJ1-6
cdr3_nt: TGTGCCAGCAGCTCCGCGGGACACTACAATTCACCCCTCCACTTT
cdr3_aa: CASSSAGHYNSPLHF

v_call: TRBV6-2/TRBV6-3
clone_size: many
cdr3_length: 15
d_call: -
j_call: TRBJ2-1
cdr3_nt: TGTGCCAGCAACGAACCGGGACGGATCTACAATGAGCAGTTCTTC
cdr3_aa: CASNEPGRIYNEQFF

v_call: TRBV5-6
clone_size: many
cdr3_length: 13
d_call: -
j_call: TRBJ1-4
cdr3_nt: TGTGCCAGCCGGTTGGCAGCTAATGAAAAACTGTTTTTT
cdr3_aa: CASRLAANEKLFF

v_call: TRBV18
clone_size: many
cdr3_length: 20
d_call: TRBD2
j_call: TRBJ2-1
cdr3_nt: TGTGCCAGCTCACCGGACACCGGGACTAGCGGGGGGGCGTCCAAATATGAGCAGTTCTTC
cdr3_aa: CASSPDTGTSGGASKYEQFF

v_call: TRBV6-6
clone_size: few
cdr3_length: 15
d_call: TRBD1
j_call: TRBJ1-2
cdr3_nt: TGTGCCAGCAGTTACATGACAGGGGGAAGGGATGGCTACACCTTC
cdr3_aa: CASSYMTGGRDGYTF

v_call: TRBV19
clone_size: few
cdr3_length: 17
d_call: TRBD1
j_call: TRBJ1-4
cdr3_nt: TGTGCCAGTAGTATAGTGGGGACAGGGGGCGCCAGTGAAAAACTGTTTTTT
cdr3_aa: CASSIVGTGGASEKLFF

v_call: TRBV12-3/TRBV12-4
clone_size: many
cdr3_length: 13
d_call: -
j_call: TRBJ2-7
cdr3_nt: TGTGCCAGCAGGGAGACTAGCTCCTACGAGCAGTACTTC
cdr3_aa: CASRETSSYEQYF

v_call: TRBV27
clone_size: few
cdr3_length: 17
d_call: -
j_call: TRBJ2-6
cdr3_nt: TGTGCCAGCAGTTTAGTCAGGTTACGGTCTGGGGCCAACGTCCTGACTTTC
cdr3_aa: CASSLVRLRSGANVLTF

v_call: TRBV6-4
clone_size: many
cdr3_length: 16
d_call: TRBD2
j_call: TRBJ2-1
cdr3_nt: TGTGCCAGCAGTGACGGGACTAGCGATACATACAATGAGCAGTTCTTC
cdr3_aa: CASSDGTSDTYNEQFF

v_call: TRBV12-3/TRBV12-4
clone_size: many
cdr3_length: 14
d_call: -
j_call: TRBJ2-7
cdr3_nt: TGTGCCAGCAGGACTACCCTCGGGGGCTACGAGCAGTACTTC
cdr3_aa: CASRTTLGGYEQYF

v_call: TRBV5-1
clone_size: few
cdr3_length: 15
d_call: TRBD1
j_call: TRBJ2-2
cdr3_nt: TGCGCCAGCAGCTCTACAGGGGATAACACCGGGGAGCTGTTTTTT
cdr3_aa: CASSSTGDNTGELFF

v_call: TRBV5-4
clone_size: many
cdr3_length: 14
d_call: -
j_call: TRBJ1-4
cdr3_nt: TGTGCCAGCAGCCCCGGGGGTGGTAATGAAAAACTGTTTTTT
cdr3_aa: CASSPGGGNEKLFF

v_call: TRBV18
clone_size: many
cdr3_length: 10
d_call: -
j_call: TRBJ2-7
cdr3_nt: TGTGCCAGCGGGGGCTCCGAGCAGTACTTC
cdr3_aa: CASGGSEQYF

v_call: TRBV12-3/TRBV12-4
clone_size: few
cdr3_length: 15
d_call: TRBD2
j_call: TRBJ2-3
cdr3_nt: TGTGCCAGCAGGCTGACTAGCGGGGTCGCAGATACGCAGTATTTT
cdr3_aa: CASRLTSGVADTQYF

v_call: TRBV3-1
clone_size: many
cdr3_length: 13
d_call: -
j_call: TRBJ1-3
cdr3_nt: TGTGCCAGCAGCCAAGGTCGGGGGGCCACCATATATTTT
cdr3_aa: CASSQGRGATIYF

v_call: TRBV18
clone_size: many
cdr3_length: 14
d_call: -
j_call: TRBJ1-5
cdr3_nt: TGTGCCAGCTCGGACCTACCGGGGGATCAGCCCCAGCATTTT
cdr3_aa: CASSDLPGDQPQHF

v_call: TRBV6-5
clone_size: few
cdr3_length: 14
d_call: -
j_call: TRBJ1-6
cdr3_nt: TGTGCCAGCAGGGTGAGGGGGGGCAATTCACCCCTCCACTTT
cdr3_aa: CASRVRGGNSPLHF

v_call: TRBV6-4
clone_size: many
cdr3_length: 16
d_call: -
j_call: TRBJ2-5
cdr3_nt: TGTGCCAGCAGTGAAGTTAGCGGTGCGGGACAAGAGACCCAGTACTTC
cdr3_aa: CASSEVSGAGQETQYF

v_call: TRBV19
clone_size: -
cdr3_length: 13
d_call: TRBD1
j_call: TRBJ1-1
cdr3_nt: TGTGCCACCTCGCTCAGGGGGCACACTGAAGCTTTCTTT
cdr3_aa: CATSLRGHTEAFF

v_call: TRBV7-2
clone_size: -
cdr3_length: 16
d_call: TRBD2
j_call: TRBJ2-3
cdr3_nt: TGTGCCAGCAGCCTACGGACTAGCGGGTACACAGATACGCAGTATTTT
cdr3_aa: CASSLRTSGYTDTQYF

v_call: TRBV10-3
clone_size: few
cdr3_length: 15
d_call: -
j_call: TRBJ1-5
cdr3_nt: TGTGCCATCAGTGAGTCAAAAGGAAGCAATCAGCCCCAGCATTTT
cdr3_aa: CAISESKGSNQPQHF

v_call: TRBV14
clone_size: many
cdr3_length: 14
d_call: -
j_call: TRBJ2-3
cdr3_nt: TGTGCCAGCAGTCGAAGGGGGGGCACAGATACGCAGTATTTT
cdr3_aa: CASSRRGGTDTQYF

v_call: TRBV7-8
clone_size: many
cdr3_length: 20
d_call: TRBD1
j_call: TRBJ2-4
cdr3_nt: TGTGCCAGCAGCCTCACCGGACAGGGATATGCACTACTAGCCAAAAACATTCAGTACTTC
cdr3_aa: CASSLTGQGYALLAKNIQYF

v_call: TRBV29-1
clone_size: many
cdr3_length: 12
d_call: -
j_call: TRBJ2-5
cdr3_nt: TGCAGCGTCGTAACCGCCCAAGAGACCCAGTACTTC
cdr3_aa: CSVVTAQETQYF

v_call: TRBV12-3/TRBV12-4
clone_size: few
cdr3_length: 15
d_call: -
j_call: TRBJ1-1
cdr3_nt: TGTGCCAGCAGTTTAGAGGGTAACATGAACACTGAAGCTTTCTTT
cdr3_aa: CASSLEGNMNTEAFF

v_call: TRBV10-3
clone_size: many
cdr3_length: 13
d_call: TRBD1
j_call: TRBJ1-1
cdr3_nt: TGTGCCATCAGTGGACAGGGAGCCCCTGAAGCTTTCTTT
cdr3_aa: CAISGQGAPEAFF

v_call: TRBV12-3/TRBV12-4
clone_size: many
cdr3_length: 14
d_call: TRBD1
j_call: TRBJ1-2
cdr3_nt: TGTGCCAGCAAATGGACAGGGAGGGGGGAAGGCTACACCTTC
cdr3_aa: CASKWTGRGEGYTF

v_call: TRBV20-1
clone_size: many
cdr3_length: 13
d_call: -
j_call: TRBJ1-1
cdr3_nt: TGCAGTGCTAGAGATCCCCTGAACACTGAAGCTTTCTTT
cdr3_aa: CSARDPLNTEAFF

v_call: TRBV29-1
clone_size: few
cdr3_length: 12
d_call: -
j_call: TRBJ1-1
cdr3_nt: TGCAGCGTAGTACAGGGTTACACTGAAGCTTTCTTT
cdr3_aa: CSVVQGYTEAFF

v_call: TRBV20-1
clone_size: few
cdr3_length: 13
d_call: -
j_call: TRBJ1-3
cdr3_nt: TGCAGTGCTAGAGAGGGGCCTGGAAACACCATATATTTT
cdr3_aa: CSAREGPGNTIYF

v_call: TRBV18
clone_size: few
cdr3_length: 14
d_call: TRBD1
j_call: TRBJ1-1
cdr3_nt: TGTGCCAGCTCACCGGACAGGGCTAACACTGAAGCTTTCTTT
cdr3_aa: CASSPDRANTEAFF

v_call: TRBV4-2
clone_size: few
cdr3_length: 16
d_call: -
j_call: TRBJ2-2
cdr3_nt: TGTGCCAGCAGCCTCCAGCCAGGGGTGGACACCGGGGAGCTGTTTTTT
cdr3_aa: CASSLQPGVDTGELFF

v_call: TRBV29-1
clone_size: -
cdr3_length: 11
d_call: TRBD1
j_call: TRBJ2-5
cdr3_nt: TGCAGCGCGAGACAGGGTGAGACCCAGTACTTC
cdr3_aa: CSARQGETQYF

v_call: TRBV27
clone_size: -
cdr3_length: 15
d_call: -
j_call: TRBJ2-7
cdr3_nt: TGTGCCAGCAGTTTACAGGGTAGGGGGTCCTACGAGCAGTACTTC
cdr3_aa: CASSLQGRGSYEQYF

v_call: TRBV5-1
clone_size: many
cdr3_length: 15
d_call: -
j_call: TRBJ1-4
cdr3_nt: TGCGCCAGCAGCGCCCTTGGAGCAACTAATGAAAAACTGTTTTTT
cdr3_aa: CASSALGATNEKLFF

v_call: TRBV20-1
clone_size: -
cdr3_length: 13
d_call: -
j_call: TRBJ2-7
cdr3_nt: TGCAGTGCTCCCCGAACAGGGAACAACGAGCAGTACTTC
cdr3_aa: CSAPRTGNNEQYF

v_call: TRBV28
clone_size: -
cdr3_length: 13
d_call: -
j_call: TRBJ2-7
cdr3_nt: TGTGCCAGCGAGGACGGCGGACGCTACGAGCAGTACTTC
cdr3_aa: CASEDGGRYEQYF

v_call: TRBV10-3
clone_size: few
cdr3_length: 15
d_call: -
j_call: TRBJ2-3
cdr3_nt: TGTGCCATCAGGTCCCGGGGCCAAGTCCCAGATACGCAGTATTTT
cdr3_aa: CAIRSRGQVPDTQYF

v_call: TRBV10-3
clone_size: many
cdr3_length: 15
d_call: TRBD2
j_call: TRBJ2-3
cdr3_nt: TGTGCCATCAGTGAGCCTAGCGGGGGCACAGATACGCAGTATTTT
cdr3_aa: CAISEPSGGTDTQYF

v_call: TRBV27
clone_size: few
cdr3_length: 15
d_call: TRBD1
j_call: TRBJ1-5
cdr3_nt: TGTGCCAGCCGCCCATGGACAGGACTAAATCAGCCCCAGCATTTT
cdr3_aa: CASRPWTGLNQPQHF

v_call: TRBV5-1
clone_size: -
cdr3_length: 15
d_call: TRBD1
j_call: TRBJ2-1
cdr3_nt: TGCGCCAGCAGCCTAGGGACAGGGACAGACAATGAGCAGTTCTTC
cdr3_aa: CASSLGTGTDNEQFF

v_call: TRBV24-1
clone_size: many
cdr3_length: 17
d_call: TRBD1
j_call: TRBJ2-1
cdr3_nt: TGTGCCACCAGTGATTTGCGGGGGCAGGGGGCTGTCAATGAGCAGTTCTTC
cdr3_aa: CATSDLRGQGAVNEQFF

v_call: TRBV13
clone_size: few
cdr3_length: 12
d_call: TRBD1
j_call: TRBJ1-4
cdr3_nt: TGTGCCAGCAGCCGAACAGGGGTCGAACTGTTTTTT
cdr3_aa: CASSRTGVELFF

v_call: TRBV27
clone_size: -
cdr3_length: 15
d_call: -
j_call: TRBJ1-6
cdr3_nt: TGTGCCAGCAGTCCATACAAGGCTGGGGATTCACCCCTCCACTTT
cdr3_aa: CASSPYKAGDSPLHF

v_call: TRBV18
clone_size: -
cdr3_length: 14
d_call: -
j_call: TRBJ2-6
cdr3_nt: TGTGCCAGCTCACCTATGGCTTGGGCCAACGTCCTGACTTTC
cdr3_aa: CASSPMAWANVLTF

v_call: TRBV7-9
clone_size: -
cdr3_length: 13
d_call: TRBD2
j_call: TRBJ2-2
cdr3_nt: TGTGCCAGCAGCTCGGGGGGGCACGGGGAGCTGTTTTTT
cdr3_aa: CASSSGGHGELFF

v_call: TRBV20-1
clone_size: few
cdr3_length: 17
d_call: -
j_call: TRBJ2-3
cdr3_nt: TGCAGTGCTACCAAGGCGGCACAGACTATATTCACAGATACGCAGTATTTT
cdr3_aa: CSATKAAQTIFTDTQYF

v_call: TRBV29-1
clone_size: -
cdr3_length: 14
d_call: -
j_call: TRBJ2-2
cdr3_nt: TGCAGCGTTGTAATAGTCTCGGACACCGGGGAGCTGTTTTTT
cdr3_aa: CSVVIVSDTGELFF

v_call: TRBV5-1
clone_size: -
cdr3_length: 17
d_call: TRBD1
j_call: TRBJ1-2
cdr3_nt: TGCGCCAGCAGCTTGGACGGACAGGGGGCGCGGAGCTATGGCTACACCTTC
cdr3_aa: CASSLDGQGARSYGYTF

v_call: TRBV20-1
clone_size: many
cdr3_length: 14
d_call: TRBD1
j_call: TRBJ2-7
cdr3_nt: TGCAGTGCTAGAGATAAGTGGACAGGACGAGAGCAGTACTTC
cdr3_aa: CSARDKWTGREQYF